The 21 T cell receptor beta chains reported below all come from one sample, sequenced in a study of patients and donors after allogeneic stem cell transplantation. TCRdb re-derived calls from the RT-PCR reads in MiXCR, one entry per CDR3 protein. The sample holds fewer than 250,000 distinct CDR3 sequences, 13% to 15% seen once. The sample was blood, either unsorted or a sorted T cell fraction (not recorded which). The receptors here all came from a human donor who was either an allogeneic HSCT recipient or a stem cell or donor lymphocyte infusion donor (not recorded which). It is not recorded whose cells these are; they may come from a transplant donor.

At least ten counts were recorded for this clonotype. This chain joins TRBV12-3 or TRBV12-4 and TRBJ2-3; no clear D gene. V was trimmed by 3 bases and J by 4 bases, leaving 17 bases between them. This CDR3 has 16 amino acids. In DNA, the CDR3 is TGTGCCAGCAGTTTTGGGCAGCCAGTTGGACCAGATACGCAGTATTTT. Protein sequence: CASSFGQPVGPDTQYF.

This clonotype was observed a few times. The CDR3 reads CASSLLGTENTEAFF. DNA of the CDR3: TGCGCCAGCAGTCTCCTTGGGACGGAGAACACTGAAGCTTTCTTT. J is TRBJ1-1 and V is TRBV5-1, with D perhaps TRBD1 (5 bases). The V gene's germline CDR1 is SGHRS and CDR2 YFSETQ. This CDR3 has 15 residues. V was cut by 5 bases and J by 1 base, with 15 bases left in between.

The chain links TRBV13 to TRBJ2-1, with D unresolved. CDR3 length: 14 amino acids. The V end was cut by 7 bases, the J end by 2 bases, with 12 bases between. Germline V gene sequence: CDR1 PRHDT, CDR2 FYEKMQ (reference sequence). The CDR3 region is CASIRAGAYNEQFF. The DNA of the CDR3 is TGTGCCAGCATTCGGGCAGGCGCCTACAATGAGCAGTTCTTC.

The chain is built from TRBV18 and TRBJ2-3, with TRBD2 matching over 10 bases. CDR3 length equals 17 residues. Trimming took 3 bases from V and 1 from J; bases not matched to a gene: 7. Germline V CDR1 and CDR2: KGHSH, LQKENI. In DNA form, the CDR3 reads TGTGCCAGCTCACCTGTACTAGCGGGGTTCGGCACAGATACGCAGTATTTT. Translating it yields CASSPVLAGFGTDTQYF.

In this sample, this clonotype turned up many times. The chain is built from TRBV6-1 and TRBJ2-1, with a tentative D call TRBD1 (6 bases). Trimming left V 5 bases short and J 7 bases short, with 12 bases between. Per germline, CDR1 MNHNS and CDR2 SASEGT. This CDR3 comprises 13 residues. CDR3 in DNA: TGTGCCAGCAGTAAGGACAGAGCAAATGAGCAGTTCTTC. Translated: CASSKDRANEQFF.

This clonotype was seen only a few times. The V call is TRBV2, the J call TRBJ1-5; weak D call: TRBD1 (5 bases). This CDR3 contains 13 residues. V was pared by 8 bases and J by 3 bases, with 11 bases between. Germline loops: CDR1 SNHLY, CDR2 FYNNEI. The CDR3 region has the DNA TGTGCCAGCCAAGACAGTTTCAATCAGCCCCAGCATTTT. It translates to CASQDSFNQPQHF.

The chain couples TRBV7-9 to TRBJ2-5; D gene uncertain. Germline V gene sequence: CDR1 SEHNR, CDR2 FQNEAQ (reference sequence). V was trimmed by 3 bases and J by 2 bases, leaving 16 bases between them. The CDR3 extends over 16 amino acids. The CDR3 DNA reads TGTGCCAGCAGCTTTAGCTCGGGCGGAACGCAAGAGACCCAGTACTTC. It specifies CASSFSSGGTQETQYF.

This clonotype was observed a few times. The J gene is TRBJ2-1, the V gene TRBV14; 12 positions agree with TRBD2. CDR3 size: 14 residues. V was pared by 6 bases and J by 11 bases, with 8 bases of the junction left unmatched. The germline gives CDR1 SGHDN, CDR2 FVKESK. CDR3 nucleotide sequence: TGTGCCAGCAGTATCGAGCTAGCGGGAGGGCAGCAGTTCTTC. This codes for CASSIELAGGQQFF. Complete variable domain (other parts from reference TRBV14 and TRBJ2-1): EAGVTQFPSHSVIEKGQTVTLRCDPISGHDNLYWYRRVMGKEIKFLLHFVKESKQDESGMPNNRFLAERTGGTYSTLKVQPAELEDSGVYFCASSIELAGGQQFFGPGTRLTVL.

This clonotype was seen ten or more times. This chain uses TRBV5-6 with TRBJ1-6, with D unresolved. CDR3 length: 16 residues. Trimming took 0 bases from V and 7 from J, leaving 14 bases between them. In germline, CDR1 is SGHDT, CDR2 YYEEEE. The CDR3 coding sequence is TGTGCCAGCAGCTTGGTAGGCACAGTAGTCAATTCACCCCTCCACTTT. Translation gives CASSLVGTVVNSPLHF.

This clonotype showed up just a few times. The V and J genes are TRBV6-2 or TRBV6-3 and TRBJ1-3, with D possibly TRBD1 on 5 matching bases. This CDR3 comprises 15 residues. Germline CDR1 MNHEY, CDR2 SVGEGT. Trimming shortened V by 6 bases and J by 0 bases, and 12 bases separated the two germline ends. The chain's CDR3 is CASSDRQFSGNTIYF. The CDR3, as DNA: TGTGCCAGCAGCGACCGACAGTTCTCTGGAAACACCATATATTTT.

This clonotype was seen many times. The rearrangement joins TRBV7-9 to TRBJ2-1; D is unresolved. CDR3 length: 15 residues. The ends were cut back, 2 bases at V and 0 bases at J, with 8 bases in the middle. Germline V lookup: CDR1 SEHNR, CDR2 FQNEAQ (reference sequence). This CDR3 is CASSLSQSSYNEQFF. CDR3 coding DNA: TGTGCCAGCAGCTTATCCCAGAGCTCCTACAATGAGCAGTTCTTC.

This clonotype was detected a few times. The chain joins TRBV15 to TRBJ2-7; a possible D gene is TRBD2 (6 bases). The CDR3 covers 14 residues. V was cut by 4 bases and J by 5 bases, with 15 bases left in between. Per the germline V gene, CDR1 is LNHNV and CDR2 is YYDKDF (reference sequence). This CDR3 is CATSNGGGLDEQYF. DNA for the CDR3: TGTGCCACCAGCAACGGGGGAGGTCTCGACGAGCAGTACTTC.

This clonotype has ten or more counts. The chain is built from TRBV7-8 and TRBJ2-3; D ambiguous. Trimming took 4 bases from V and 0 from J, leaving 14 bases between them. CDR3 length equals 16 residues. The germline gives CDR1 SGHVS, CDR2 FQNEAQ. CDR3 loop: CASSSNTVLSTDTQYF. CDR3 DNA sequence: TGTGCCAGCAGCTCCAATACGGTCCTTAGCACAGATACGCAGTATTTT.

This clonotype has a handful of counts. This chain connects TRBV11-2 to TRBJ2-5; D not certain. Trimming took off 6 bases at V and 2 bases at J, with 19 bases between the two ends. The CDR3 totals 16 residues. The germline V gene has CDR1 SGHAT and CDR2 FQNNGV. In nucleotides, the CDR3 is TGTGCCAGCAGTTTCACCTCTTACCCGACTCAAGAGACCCAGTACTTC. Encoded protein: CASSFTSYPTQETQYF.

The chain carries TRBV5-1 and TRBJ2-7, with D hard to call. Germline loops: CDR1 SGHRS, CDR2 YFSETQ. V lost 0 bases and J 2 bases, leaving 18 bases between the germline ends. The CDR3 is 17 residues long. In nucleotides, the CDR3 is TGCGCCAGCAGCTTGGGGTTCGGCGGAACCTCGCCCTACGAGCAGTACTTC. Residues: CASSLGFGGTSPYEQYF. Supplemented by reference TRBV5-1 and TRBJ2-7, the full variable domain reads KAGVTQTPRYLIKTRGQQVTLSCSPISGHRSVSWYQQTPGQGLQFLFEYFSETQRNKGNFPGRFSGRQFSNSRSEMNVSTLELGDSALYLCASSLGFGGTSPYEQYFGPGTRLTVT.

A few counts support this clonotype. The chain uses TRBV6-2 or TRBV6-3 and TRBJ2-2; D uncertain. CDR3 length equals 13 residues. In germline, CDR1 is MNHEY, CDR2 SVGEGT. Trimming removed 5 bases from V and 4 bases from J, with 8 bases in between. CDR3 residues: CASSARPTGELFF. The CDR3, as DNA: TGTGCCAGCAGTGCTCGCCCCACCGGGGAGCTGTTTTTT.

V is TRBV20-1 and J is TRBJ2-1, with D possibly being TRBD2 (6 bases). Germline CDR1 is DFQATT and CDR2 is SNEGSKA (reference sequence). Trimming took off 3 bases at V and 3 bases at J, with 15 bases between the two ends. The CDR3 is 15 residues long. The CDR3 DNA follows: TGCAGTGCTAGCCGGTGGGGAGCGGGCTACAATGAGCAGTTCTTC. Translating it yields CSASRWGAGYNEQFF.

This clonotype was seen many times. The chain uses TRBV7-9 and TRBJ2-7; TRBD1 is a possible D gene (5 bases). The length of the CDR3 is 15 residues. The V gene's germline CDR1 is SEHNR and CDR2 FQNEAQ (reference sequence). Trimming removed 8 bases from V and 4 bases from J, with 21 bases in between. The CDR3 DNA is TGTGCCAGCGGTAAGGGGCTAGACACAGATTACGAGCAGTACTTC. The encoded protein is CASGKGLDTDYEQYF.

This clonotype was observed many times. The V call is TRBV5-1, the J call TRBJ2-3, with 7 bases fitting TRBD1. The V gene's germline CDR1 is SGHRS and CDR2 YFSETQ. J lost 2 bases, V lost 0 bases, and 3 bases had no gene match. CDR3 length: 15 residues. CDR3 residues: CASSLDGTATDTQYF. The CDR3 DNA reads TGCGCCAGCAGCTTGGATGGGACAGCCACAGATACGCAGTATTTT.

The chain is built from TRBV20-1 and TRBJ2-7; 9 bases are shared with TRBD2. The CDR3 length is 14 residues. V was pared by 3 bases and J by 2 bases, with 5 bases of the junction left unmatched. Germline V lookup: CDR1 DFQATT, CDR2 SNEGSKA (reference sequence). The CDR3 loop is CSASPKRGAYEQYF. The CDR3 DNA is TGCAGTGCTAGTCCGAAGCGGGGGGCCTACGAGCAGTACTTC.

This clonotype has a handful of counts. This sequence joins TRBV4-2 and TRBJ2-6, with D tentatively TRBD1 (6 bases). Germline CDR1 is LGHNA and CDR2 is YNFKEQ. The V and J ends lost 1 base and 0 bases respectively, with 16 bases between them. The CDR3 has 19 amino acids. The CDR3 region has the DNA TGTGCCAGCAGCCAAGCGGGTCGGGACACCAGCTCTGGGGCCAACGTCCTGACTTTC. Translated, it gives CASSQAGRDTSSGANVLTF.